This T cell receptor beta chain was sequenced in a study of glioma-infiltrating T cells. TCR alpha and beta CDR3 regions were amplified from RNA using iRepertoire nested multiplex PCR. Using its own MiXCR run on the multiplex PCR reads, TCRdb lists one record per CDR3 protein. Among fewer than 200,000 distinct CDR3 sequences listed, about 31% were seen once. This CDR3 spans 14 amino acids. CDR1 and CDR2 (germline): MNHNS, SASEGT. This clonotype has a single count. The germline gene is not matched at one end of the junction; a read error may be the cause. The sample was glioma tissue, nonneoplastic brain tissue, or PBMCs (not recorded which). This TCR was recovered from a human donor with low-grade glioma or glioblastoma, undergoing nonglioma brain surgery, or in good health (not recorded which). The chain carries TRBV6-1 and TRBJ1-2; D remains unclear. The CDR3: CANSSAPPLQGYTF. CDR3 nucleotides: TGTGCCAACAGTTCCGCCCCGCCGTTACAGGGCTACACCTTC.